The 11 T cell receptor beta chains below were found in one sample sequenced in a study of blood T cell repertoires in COVID-19 (dated by TCRdb to about 2020). Library preparation was by the immunoSEQ multiplex PCR assay. Drawn from immuneACCESS, this table holds only the in-frame rearrangements with V and J called that TCRdb kept. Clones are partly lost; checked studies trace under half to an unresolved V gene and leave the rest unexplained. Recorded for this sample are more than 200,000 clones; 88% of them occurred a single time. The ten most abundant clones make up 2% to 2.5% of the sample. The sequencing sample was made of peripheral blood. All receptors derive from a woman between 40 and 55 years old who had recovered from COVID-19.

The chain links TRBV28 to TRBJ1-3; possibly TRBD1 for D (5 bases). Germline V CDR1 and CDR2: MDHEN, SYDVKM. This CDR3 contains 14 residues. Trimming took off 3 bases at V and 4 bases at J, with 10 bases between the two ends. The CDR3 sequence: CASSLDMRGNTIYF. CDR3 nucleotide sequence: TGTGCCAGCAGTTTGGACATGAGGGGAAACACCATATATTTT. Drawing the rest from reference TRBV28 and TRBJ1-3, the complete variable domain is DVKVTQSSRYLVKRTGEKVFLECVQDMDHENMFWYRQDPGLGLRLIYFSYDVKMKEKGDIPEGYSVSREKKERFSLILESASTNQTSMYLCASSLDMRGNTIYFGEGSWLTVV.

The rearrangement joins TRBV19 to TRBJ1-5, with 9 positions matching TRBD1. Trimming removed 6 bases from V and 3 bases from J; junction bases left unmatched: 6. This CDR3 spans 15 amino acids. The germline V gene encodes CDR1 LNHDA and CDR2 SQIVND (reference sequence). This chain's CDR3 is CASRDRGRVNQPQHF. The CDR3 region has the DNA TGTGCCAGTAGGGACAGGGGCAGGGTCAATCAGCCCCAGCATTTT.

The rearrangement joins TRBV7-2 to TRBJ2-7, with 7 bases identical to TRBD2. V lost 0 bases and J lost 3; bases outside the gene matches: 5. Germline V gene data show CDR1 as SGHTA and CDR2 as FQGNSA. The CDR3 totals 15 residues. Written as DNA, the CDR3 is TGTGCCAGCAGCTTAGCGGTAGGACTAGTCTACGAGCAGTACTTC. It is translated as CASSLAVGLVYEQYF.

The chain recombines TRBV6-6 with TRBJ2-5, with 9 nucleotides matching TRBD2. Losses at the gene ends were 1 base for V and 2 bases for J; bases not matched to a gene: 5. The V gene's germline CDR1 is MNHNY and CDR2 SVGAGI (reference sequence). The CDR3 covers 16 residues. CDR3 protein: CASSYFSSGDQETQYF. CDR3 nucleotide sequence: TGTGCCAGCAGTTACTTTTCTAGCGGGGATCAAGAGACCCAGTACTTC.

This rearrangement joins TRBV19 to TRBJ1-1, with TRBD1 matching over 7 bases. Losses at the gene ends were 3 bases for V and 7 bases for J; bases not matched to a gene: 23. Germline-derived CDR1 and CDR2 are LNHDA and SQIVND (reference sequence). The CDR3 spans 19 residues. The DNA of the CDR3 is TGTGCCAGTAGTATCGGGGGACAGAGCGCTATACGAAGCCGGAGTGAAGCTTTCTTT. Protein sequence: CASSIGGQSAIRSRSEAFF.

This chain links TRBV9 with TRBJ1-3; no definite D call. The germline V and J ends were trimmed by 3 bases and 3 bases, with 19 bases remaining between them. Germline V lookup: CDR1 SGDLS, CDR2 YYNGEE. The CDR3 consists of 17 residues. The CDR3 DNA follows: TGTGCCAGCAGCGCCCCCCAAGACGTTACGGGTGGAAACACCATATATTTT. Translating it yields CASSAPQDVTGGNTIYF.

V usage is TRBV7-6 and J usage is TRBJ1-6, with D possibly matching TRBD1 (6 bases). The CDR3 runs 17 residues. From germline, CDR1 is SGHVS and CDR2 FNYEAQ. The V end lost 4 bases, the J end lost 5 bases, and 18 bases lay between the germline ends. The CDR3 reads CASSSAPQGTDNSPLHF. As DNA, the CDR3 is TGTGCCAGCAGCTCAGCACCCCAGGGGACCGATAATTCACCCCTCCACTTT.

The V gene is TRBV11-2, the J gene TRBJ2-5, with D perhaps matching TRBD1 (6 bases). V dropped 4 bases and J dropped 1 base, with 16 bases sitting between them. The CDR3 consists of 16 residues. Per germline, CDR1 SGHAT and CDR2 FQNNGV. CDR3 nucleotides: TGTGCCAGCAGCTCCCGACAGGCCCCTACCCAAGAGACCCAGTACTTC. Encoded protein: CASSSRQAPTQETQYF.

The chain couples TRBV24-1 to TRBJ2-1; tentatively, D is TRBD1 (5 bases). In germline, CDR1 is KGHDR, CDR2 SFDVKD. V shed 6 bases and J shed 4 bases, with 15 bases lying between them. The CDR3 contains 15 residues. The CDR3 DNA reads as TGTGCCACCAGTCCAGACGACAGAAAGTACAATGAGCAGTTCTTC. It is translated as CATSPDDRKYNEQFF.

The chain has TRBV7-2 and TRBJ1-6; 7 bases match TRBD1. The V and J ends lost 2 bases and 7 bases, in that order; junction bases with no gene match: 5. Germline V lookup: CDR1 SGHTA, CDR2 FQGNSA. This CDR3 is 15 amino acids long. CDR3 DNA: TGTGCCAGCAGCTTAACCCGGGACAGAAATTCACCCCTCCACTTT. This sequence encodes CASSLTRDRNSPLHF.

This clone was picked up one time. This chain connects TRBV28 to TRBJ1-5; D possibly corresponds to TRBD1 (5 bases). The germline CDR1 and CDR2 sequences are MDHEN and SYDVKM. V was trimmed by 4 bases and J by 4 bases, leaving 17 bases between them. This CDR3 is built from 16 residues. Here the CDR3 reads CASSSTPGLSNQPQHF. DNA for the CDR3: TGTGCCAGCAGTTCGACGCCGGGACTTTCGAATCAGCCCCAGCATTTT.